This T cell receptor beta chain was profiled in a study of T cells expressing NK-cell markers. For the study at large: In the group of eight sequenced donors, seven were HCMV-seropositive and one was seronegative.

To note about this clonotype: Antigen specificity is unknown.

TCRdb reprocessed the 5' RACE reads and keeps a single row for each CDR3 protein, giving no DNA. The sample's table shows 120,000 to 150,000 distinct CDR3 sequences. Findings of the study overall: Where a handful of donors were concerned, these clonotypes also led the CD3+CD56-NKG2C+ fraction.

Source material: blood T cells: a sorted CD56 or NKG2C T cell subset, CD4+ or CD8+ T cells, or bulk PBMC T cells (not recorded which). This TCR derives from a man aged 18 to 30 in good health.

The CDR3 protein is CASSPRTSGFDEQYF. The rearrangement joins TRBV6-2 or TRBV6-3 to TRBJ2-7; TCRdb reports TRBD2, a call that lacks DNA to check it against. Germline V CDR1 and CDR2: MNHEY, SVGEGT. The CDR3 extends over 15 amino acids.